This TCR beta chain was sequenced in a study of alternative splicing in chronic myeloid leukemia remission (TCRdb year 2020). Some background on the complete study: Remission specimens from the trials were collected at major or complete molecular response, at 12 or 24 months of TKI therapy. Trial diagnostic specimens were total leukocytes from peripheral blood collected in EDTA. In terms of female/male counts, the diagnosis samples were 11/5, the remission samples were 8/3 and the controls were 2/4. Median ages were about 54 years at diagnosis, around 61 at remission and approximately 36 for healthy controls. Trizol was used to extract total RNA from peripheral blood mononuclear cells of diagnosis, remission and control samples. Nine CML samples, seven diagnostic and two matched remission, were obtained from the French Persistem study. RNA sequencing was used to profile peripheral blood from chronic-phase CML patients at diagnosis and at remission, and the results were compared with those from healthy donors. Several diagnostic specimens, together with matched remission specimens, were obtained from the RESIST (imatinib), ENESTxtnd (nilotinib) and PINNACLE (nilotinib plus pegylated interferon) trials. Broader findings and caveats from the paper: Blood cell composition differed strongly by timepoint, shifting from myeloid progenitor enrichment at diagnosis to mature lymphoid enrichment at remission. At remission, blood cell composition had been reconfigured so that it resembled normal controls enriched in lymphoid cells.

What the time point label conveys for this sample: major or complete molecular response after front-line TKI therapy. More than 15 CML patients made up the patient cohort, and matched post-remission samples were obtained for some of these patients. The CDR3 starts with the cysteine, ends with the phenylalanine, and has 15 residues. The record lacks a DNA sequence. In the germline V gene (reference sequence), CDR1 corresponds to SGHKS and CDR2 to YYEKEE. Preparation of the library involved bulk RNA-seq. The TruSeq Stranded RNA sample prep kit was used to generate libraries of poly-A-enriched mRNA from an input of roughly 1 ug total RNA. Each sample was sequenced in triplicate using paired-end sequencing on a HiSeq 2500. RNA-seq read length was 125 nucleotides per mate. In the paper's pipeline: Reads were trimmed and aligned to hg38 with STAR v2.7, with quality control by FASTQC, RSeQC and multiqc. Salmon 0.14.1 was used to quantify gene expression levels as transcripts per million (TPM). Principal component analysis suggested that trial, library batch, sequencing batch, treatment regimen and sex did not drive transcriptomic profiles. The reads were reprocessed in TCRdb, with one entry per CDR3 protein sequence and no accompanying DNA. These V and J calls rely on TCRdb rather than the paper's analysis. Here the sample has roughly 140 distinct CDR3 sequences; less than 95% occur a single time. In total, the top ten clones hold 15% to 20% of the sample.

A single count supports this clonotype. Its target antigen remains unknown. The rearranged chain carries TRBV5-5 and TRBJ1-1. The sequence was obtained from an adult with chronic myeloid leukemia. Sequencing used PBMCs or total blood leukocytes (not recorded which), obtained during remission. The CDR3 here reads CASSLDGLMNTEAFF.